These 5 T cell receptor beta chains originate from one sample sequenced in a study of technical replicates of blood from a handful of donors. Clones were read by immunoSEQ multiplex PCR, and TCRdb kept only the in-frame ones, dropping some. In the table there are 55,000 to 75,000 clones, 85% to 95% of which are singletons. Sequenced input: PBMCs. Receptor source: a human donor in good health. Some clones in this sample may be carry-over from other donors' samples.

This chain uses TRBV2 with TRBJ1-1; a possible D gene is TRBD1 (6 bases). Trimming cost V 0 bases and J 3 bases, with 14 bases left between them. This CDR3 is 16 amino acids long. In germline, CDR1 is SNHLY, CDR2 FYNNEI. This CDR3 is CASSEALNRADTEAFF. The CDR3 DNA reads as TGTGCCAGCAGTGAAGCGCTTAACAGGGCGGACACTGAAGCTTTCTTT.

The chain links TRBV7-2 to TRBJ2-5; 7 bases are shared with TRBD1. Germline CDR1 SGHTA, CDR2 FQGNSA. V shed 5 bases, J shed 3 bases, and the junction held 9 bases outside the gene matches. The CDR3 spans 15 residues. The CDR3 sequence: CASSLGQTGKETQYF. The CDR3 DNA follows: TGTGCCAGCAGCCTTGGTCAGACAGGGAAAGAGACCCAGTACTTC.

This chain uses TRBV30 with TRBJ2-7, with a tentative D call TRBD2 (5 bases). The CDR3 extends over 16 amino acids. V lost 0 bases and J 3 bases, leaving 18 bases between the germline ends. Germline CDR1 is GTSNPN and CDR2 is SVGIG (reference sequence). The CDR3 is CAWSVGSEAWSYEQYF. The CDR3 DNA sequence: TGTGCCTGGAGTGTTGGTAGCGAGGCCTGGAGCTACGAGCAGTACTTC. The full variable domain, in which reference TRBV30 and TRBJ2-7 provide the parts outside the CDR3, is SQTIHQWPATLVQPVGSPLSLECTVEGTSNPNLYWYRQAAGRGLQLLFYSVGIGQISSEVPQNLSASRPQDRQFILSSKKLLLSDSGFYLCAWSVGSEAWSYEQYFGPGTRLTVT.

Here the CDR3 reads CASRSSGSYEQYF. CDR3 nucleotide sequence: TGTGCCAGCAGATCTAGCGGGAGCTACGAGCAGTACTTC. The chain uses TRBV7-2 and TRBJ2-7, with 10 bases identical to TRBD2. Germline lookup yields CDR1 SGHTA and CDR2 FQGNSA. The CDR3 runs to 13 residues. Germline trimming cut 6 bases from V and 3 bases from J; bases unmatched to any gene: 2. The full variable domain, rest sourced from reference TRBV7-2 and TRBJ2-7, is GAGVSQSPSNKVTEKGKDVELRCDPISGHTALYWYRQSLGQGLEFLIYFQGNSAPDKSGLPSDRFSAERTGGSVSTLTIQRTQQEDSAVYLCASRSSGSYEQYFGPGTRLTVT.

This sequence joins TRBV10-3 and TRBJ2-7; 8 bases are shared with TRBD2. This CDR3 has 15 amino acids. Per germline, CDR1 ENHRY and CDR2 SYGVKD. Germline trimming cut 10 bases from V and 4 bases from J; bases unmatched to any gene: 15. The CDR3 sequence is CATPGLVKRRYEQYF. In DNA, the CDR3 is TGTGCCACCCCGGGACTAGTAAAGCGGCGATACGAGCAGTACTTC.